This TCR beta chain was recovered during a study of PD-1 blockade in classical Hodgkin lymphoma. This CDR3 has 14 amino acids. The V and J ends lost 2 bases and 1 base respectively, with 12 bases between them. The germline gives CDR1 SQVTM, CDR2 ANQGSEA. The table came from immunoSEQ multiplex PCR; TCRdb's copy has only in-frame clones and leaves some out. The data show fewer than 20,000 clones, 70% to 90% seen once. Every patient had relapsed following autologous stem cell transplantation, and cohorts differed in brentuximab vedotin exposure. Using magnetic negative selection, the CD4+ T cells were separated out of thawed PBMCs. This clone was observed a handful of times.

The sequence came from a human donor with classical Hodgkin lymphoma. The sequencing here drew on CD4+ T cells from blood, taken at baseline. The chain couples TRBV29-1 to TRBJ2-7; D uncertain. The CDR3 loop reads CSVESTGRSYEQYF. The CDR3 nucleotides read TGCAGCGTTGAATCGACGGGCAGATCCTACGAGCAGTACTTC.